This T cell receptor (beta chain) was retrieved from a study of shared clonotypes between healthy human individuals. Per the original methods: Owing to the provision of junction-only sequences devoid of quality scores by immunoSEQ, filtering differed. The method was immunoSEQ multiplex PCR; TCRdb's version includes in-frame clones alone and lacks a portion of them. V, J and clone size are those of that table, while D and trimming were read from the DNA. The table includes about 2.3 million clones, 92% detected once. Germline CDR1 SNHLY, CDR2 FYNNEI. V was pared by 2 bases and J by 8 bases, with 16 bases between. The CDR3 covers 16 residues.

Sequenced: naive CD4+ T cells from PBMCs. The sample's subset: CD45RA+ positively selected. The rearrangement links TRBV2 to TRBJ1-6, with unresolved D. The receptor comes from a man in his late teens or twenties in good health. Some clones in this sample may be carry-over from other donors' samples. The CDR3 nucleotides read TGTGCCAGCAGTGAACTGGCCCTTAGCCTTTATTCACCCCTCCACTTT. Translated: CASSELALSLYSPLHF.